This TCR beta chain derives from a study of blood T cell repertoires in COVID-19 (dated by TCRdb to about 2020). The study in broad terms: Samples from collaborators originated in the United States, Italy and Spain and spanned both the acute and convalescent phases of COVID-19. The prospective study material was composed of cDNA or gDNA derived from T cells, B-cell-depleted T cells, or PBMCs. The dataset comprised deeply sampled blood TCRbeta repertoires from subjects exposed to, actively infected with, or recovered from COVID-19. Nearly every sample came with metadata listing a de-identified subject ID, COVID-19 status, age in years and sex. The samples were drawn from the first 160 participants of the ongoing ImmuneRACE study and from about 1,200 subjects provided by 6 global collaborators. A freely available public database, intended as a resource for researchers studying the immune response to SARS-CoV-2, is where the repertoires were released. HLA class I and class II types, where available, came from metadata supplied by the sample provider rather than from assay-based typing.

What the study reported, not specific to this receptor: Clinical and demographic metadata were provided uncurated, with the amount varying by source and participant.

Of note for this clone: What antigen it recognizes has not been identified. No much larger clonotype is one base removed from it; base qualities were not supplied.

At one collaborating source in Seattle, patients were enrolled during active infection and were followed longitudinally through the course of disease. Each collaborating institution followed its own protocols to collect whole blood in K2EDTA tubes. For TCRbeta analysis, collaborator samples were shipped as frozen whole blood, as isolated PBMCs, or as DNA extracted from either sample type. TCRbeta CDR3 regions were amplified from genomic DNA by means of the immunoSEQ Assay, a bias-controlled multiplex PCR. In the paper's pipeline: Nucleated cell counts per sample were estimated from amplification of reference gene primers within the assay. Sequence reads were collapsed and filtered to measure the absolute abundance of every unique TCRbeta CDR3 rearrangement. For each sample, productive Simpson clonality was calculated by taking the square root of Simpson's diversity index across productive rearrangements. TCRdb obtained this table from immuneACCESS and retained in-frame rearrangements with V and J assigned. These tables miss some clones; where compared with another copy, unresolved V genes account for less than half of the shortfall, and the remainder is unexplained. That table is the source of V, J and clone size, and D and trimming were worked out from the DNA. The sample profile shows roughly 320,000 clones; 85% to 90% of them were found once. Roughly 1.9% of the sample belongs to the ten largest clones.

Its CDR3 holds 14 amino acids, cysteine through phenylalanine. CDR3 DNA only is kept here, 42 bases in frame from base 1. CDR1 and CDR2 (LGHNA, YNFKEQ) derive from the germline V gene. The V end gives up 3 bases and the J end 7 bases, leaving 4 bases in the junction not matched to a gene. Here the chain combines TRBV4-2 and TRBJ2-1, with 9 central nucleotides matching TRBD2. The sequence came from a woman aged 30 to 39 with COVID-19, enrolled during active disease. The sequencing input was peripheral blood. The bases read TGTGCCAGCAGCCATGCGGGGGGGCGGAATGAGCAGTTCTTC. Translated, it reads CASSHAGGRNEQFF.